The TCR beta chain described here comes from a study of Tregs in tolerant kidney transplant recipients. Generated by immunoSEQ multiplex PCR, the TCRdb table keeps only in-frame clones and is missing some. The sample records about 78,000 clones, around 93% being singletons. General study points: Donor-specific Treg expansion exceeded global Treg expansion in tolerant patients, suggesting antigen drive.

Trimming took 4 bases from V and 8 from J; bases not matched to a gene: 9. Germline CDR1 reads SNHLY; CDR2 reads FYNNEI. The CDR3 has 15 residues. This clone was seen once. Its antigen is unidentified. This specimen was Tregs from blood, taken before the transplant. This chain connects TRBV2 to TRBJ2-1; 9 nucleotides align to TRBD2. The clonotype comes from a human donor who received a combined kidney and bone marrow transplant. For the CDR3, the DNA is TGTGCCAGCAGTGTGTATATTAGCGGGAGTGATGAGCAGTTCTTC. This gives the protein CASSVYISGSDEQFF.